These 3 T cell receptor beta chains originate from one sample sequenced in a study of T-cell memory formation after mild COVID-19. TCRdb reprocessed the 5' RACE reads via MiXCR and lists one record per CDR3 protein. The sample gives around 390,000 distinct CDR3 sequences, about 15% of which show up once; 20% to 25% is in the top ten. Sequencing was carried out using PBMCs or a T cell subset sorted from them (not recorded which). These receptors came from a young man who had mild COVID-19 (a few samples of this study predate the infection). Cell type and time point are not known.

The chain links TRBV29-1 to TRBJ2-2; D might be TRBD1 (5 bases). V shed 3 bases and J shed 1 base, with 6 bases lying between them. The CDR3 consists of 13 residues. In germline, CDR1 is SQVTM, CDR2 ANQGSEA. The CDR3 DNA reads TGCAGCGTTGACAGGGTGAACACCGGGGAGCTGTTTTTT. Translation: CSVDRVNTGELFF.

The CDR3 bases are TGCAGTGCTAAGCAGGCGAACACCGGGGAGCTGTTTTTT. Protein product: CSAKQANTGELFF. The rearrangement joins TRBV20-1 to TRBJ2-2; D not certain. Germline V gene data show CDR1 as DFQATT and CDR2 as SNEGSKA (reference sequence). The V gene lost 4 bases and the J gene lost 0 bases, with 6 bases spanning the gap. The CDR3 spans 13 residues.

V is TRBV6-1 and J is TRBJ1-6; D remains unclear. The V gene's germline CDR1 is MNHNS and CDR2 SASEGT. The V and J ends lost 3 bases and 15 bases respectively, with 15 bases between them. CDR3 size: 13 residues. CDR3 DNA sequence: TGTGCCAGCAGTGAGAAAGGAGGACTGGGCCTCCACTTT. Translation: CASSEKGGLGLHF.